The entry that follows covers one T cell receptor beta chain sequence. The CDR3 end lies 3 residues beyond the end of the read and is filled in from the germline J gene. The CDR3 spans 16 residues. The germline gives CDR1 SGHRS, CDR2 YFSETQ. The ends were cut back, 4 bases at V and 6 bases at J, with 19 bases in the middle. The entry originates in a study of T cells in women clearing cervical HPV infection. The wider study: Control women cleared a single incident HPV16 infection within 12 months.

The data were produced by immunoSEQ multiplex PCR, yet TCRdb's version contains in-frame clones alone and is incomplete. This table holds approximately 30,000 clones. Each participant carried one incident cervical HPV16 infection only. MY09/MY11 PCR detected cervical HPV DNA; dot-blot assigned genotypes. The clonotype comes from a woman between 18 and 70 years old with a cervical HPV16 infection that either progressed to CIN3+ or cleared (not recorded which). Sequenced material: blood buffy coat. This chain uses TRBV5-1 with TRBJ1-4, with D possibly TRBD1 on 6 matching bases. CDR3 bases read: TGCGCCAGCAGCCGGGAGGACAGCCCGGCGCATGAAAAA. Translated: CASSREDSPAHEK. From start to end, the CDR3 is CASSREDSPAHEKLFF.